This T cell receptor beta chain was sequenced for a study of blood T cell repertoires in COVID-19. Study background: The study drew acute and convalescent COVID-19 samples from the United States, Italy and Spain. T cells, B-cell-depleted T cells, or PBMCs supplied cDNA or gDNA.

CDR1 and CDR2 (germline): MGHRA, YSYEKL. V was trimmed by 6 bases and J by 5 bases, leaving 8 bases between them. The CDR3 runs 12 residues. Sequencing was performed with immunoSEQ multiplex PCR; in TCRdb, only in-frame clones are kept and a portion is missing. The sample carries around 200,000 clones, approximately 90% recorded once. The sample comprised peripheral blood. The rearrangement joins TRBV4-1 to TRBJ2-1; perhaps TRBD2 as D (6 bases). The TCR was taken from a young man with active or convalescent COVID-19. CDR3 DNA: TGCGCCAGCAGTTGGGGGGACAATGAGCAGTTCTTC. The encoded protein is CASSWGDNEQFF.